The next 14 T cell receptor beta chains were all read from a single sample in a study of vaccination and CD4 T cells after COVID-19. The treatment was: roughly 11-day PBMC culture with coronavirus spike peptide pools or control peptides (ViraFEST assay). One should note that the unexposed donor's CD4+ T cells were collected before the COVID-19 pandemic (2011-2018). The Oncomine TCR Beta short-read assay sequenced DNA from cultured CD4+ T cells. Each CDR3 protein is one row after TCRdb ran MiXCR on the PCR reads. The table lists over 4,000 distinct CDR3 sequences, 60% to 75% of them singletons, with under 35% in the top ten. These TCRs' antigens remain unknown. What was sequenced was CD4+ T cells from blood, cultured in vitro. Receptor source: a human donor in good health.

The CDR3 sequence: CASSPRGQGFTEAFF. The CDR3 DNA reads TGTGCCAGCAGCCCCAGAGGACAGGGCTTCACTGAAGCTTTCTTT. The rearrangement joins TRBV9 to TRBJ1-1; 8 nucleotides align to TRBD1. The germline V gene has CDR1 SGDLS and CDR2 YYNGEE. J was trimmed by 4 bases and V by 4 bases; bases with no gene match: 9. There are 15 residues in the CDR3.

V gene TRBV12-3 or TRBV12-4 combines with J gene TRBJ1-1; 8 nucleotides agree with TRBD1. CDR3 length: 14 residues. V lost 8 bases to trimming and J lost 1 base; unmatched junction nucleotides: 6. The CDR3 spells CASRQGLTNTEAFF. Here the CDR3 DNA reads TGTGCCAGCCGACAGGGGCTTACGAACACTGAAGCTTTCTTT.

The chain joins TRBV11-2 to TRBJ1-3; no definite D call. The CDR3 loop spans 14 amino acids. The germline gives CDR1 SGHAT, CDR2 FQNNGV. V was pared by 8 bases and J by 1 base, with 12 bases between. CDR3 coding DNA: TGTGCCAGCGACGAGGGCTGGTCTGGAAACACCATATATTTT. This encodes CASDEGWSGNTIYF.

This clonotype occurred once. The chain combines TRBV7-6 with TRBJ1-2; D uncertain. The CDR3 covers 15 residues. V dropped 1 base and J dropped 5 bases, with 14 bases sitting between them. CDR1 is SGHVS, CDR2 FNYEAQ, per germline. CDR3 coding DNA: TGTGCCAGCAGCTTAGGGGCCCCCTCCAAGTATGGCTACACCTTC. This codes for CASSLGAPSKYGYTF.

The V call is TRBV6-2 or TRBV6-3, the J call TRBJ2-5; D may correspond to TRBD1 or TRBD2 (5 bases each). CDR1 and CDR2 (germline): MNHEY, SVGEGT. The V end lost 4 bases, the J end lost 5 bases, and 11 bases lay between the germline ends. CDR3 length: 13 residues. CDR3 residues: CASSFQGVETQYF. CDR3 nucleotides: TGTGCCAGCAGTTTTCAGGGAGTTGAGACCCAGTACTTC.

The sample holds one count of this clonotype. The rearrangement joins TRBV7-2 to TRBJ2-1; a weak D match, TRBD2 (5 bases). The CDR3 is 15 residues long. Trimming stripped 2 bases from V and 0 bases from J, with 8 bases between. Germline V lookup: CDR1 SGHTA, CDR2 FQGNSA. The CDR3 region has the DNA TGTGCCAGCAGCTTAAGCGGCCCCTCCTACAATGAGCAGTTCTTC. Its protein is CASSLSGPSYNEQFF. The full variable domain, completed using reference TRBV7-2 and TRBJ2-1, is GAGVSQSPSNKVTEKGKDVELRCDPISGHTALYWYRQSLGQGLEFLIYFQGNSAPDKSGLPSDRFSAERTGGSVSTLTIQRTQQEDSAVYLCASSLSGPSYNEQFFGPGTRLTVL.

This chain uses TRBV5-8 with TRBJ2-7, with 7 nucleotides matching TRBD2. This CDR3 region has 15 residues. V trimming: 4 bases; J trimming: 5 bases; junction bases outside the gene matches: 12. CDR1 SGHTS and CDR2 YDEGEE come from the germline V gene. This CDR3 is CASSQDLGGSDEQYF. Written as DNA, the CDR3 is TGTGCCAGCAGCCAAGATCTAGGCGGGAGCGACGAGCAGTACTTC.

The chain combines TRBV27 with TRBJ2-7; TRBD1 matches 9 bases. The J segment lost 3 bases and the V segment lost 5 bases, leaving 5 bases of the junction unmatched. This CDR3 has 14 amino acids. The germline V gene encodes CDR1 MNHEY and CDR2 SMNVEV (reference sequence). Here the CDR3 reads CASSRDRENYEQYF. The CDR3 bases are TGTGCCAGCAGTAGGGACAGGGAGAACTACGAGCAGTACTTC.

This clonotype was counted only a few times. The chain carries TRBV19 and TRBJ1-5, with TRBD1 matching 9 bases. This CDR3 spans 17 amino acids. V trimming: 5 bases; J trimming: 6 bases; junction bases outside the gene matches: 14. Germline-derived CDR1 and CDR2 are LNHDA and SQIVND (reference sequence). Here the CDR3 DNA reads TGTGCCAGTAGTCCTCCGGGACAGGGACTCTTGGGTCAGCCCCAGCATTTT. Protein product: CASSPPGQGLLGQPQHF.

The rearrangement uses TRBV10-3 and TRBJ2-3; 10 bases align to TRBD2. The length of the CDR3 is 13 residues. Germline CDR1 reads ENHRY; CDR2 reads SYGVKD. With 7 bases clipped from V and 6 bases from J, the junction kept 4 bases outside the gene matches. The CDR3 region is CAITSGGGDTQYF. DNA of the CDR3: TGTGCCATCACGAGCGGGGGGGGGGATACGCAGTATTTT.

The chain employs TRBV19 and TRBJ1-1, with 8 bases lining up with TRBD1. The germline gives CDR1 LNHDA, CDR2 SQIVND (reference sequence). The CDR3 covers 17 residues. V shed 5 bases and J 4 bases; nucleotides not matched to a gene: 15. CDR3 region: CASSGPGQGGWGTEAFF. The CDR3 DNA reads TGTGCCAGTAGTGGCCCCGGACAGGGAGGATGGGGCACTGAAGCTTTCTTT.

The genes are TRBV27 and TRBJ2-5; weak D call: TRBD2 (5 bases). The germline V and J ends were trimmed by 5 bases and 4 bases, with 17 bases remaining between them. The CDR3 has 15 amino acids. The germline V gene has CDR1 MNHEY and CDR2 SMNVEV (reference sequence). The CDR3: CASSPTGLIRETQYF. The CDR3 coding sequence is TGTGCCAGCAGTCCGACCGGACTGATCCGAGAGACCCAGTACTTC.

This clonotype was seen more than once but under ten times. The V call is TRBV7-6, the J call TRBJ1-1; D is ambiguous. The CDR3 has 14 residues. Germline V gene lookup returns CDR1 SGHVS and CDR2 FNYEAQ. Deletions cut 1 base from V and 2 bases from J, with 8 bases between. This CDR3 reads CASSLGTLNTEAFF. In DNA, the CDR3 is TGTGCCAGCAGCTTAGGGACCCTCAACACTGAAGCTTTCTTT.

The V and J genes are TRBV6-1 and TRBJ1-1, with D tentatively TRBD1 (6 bases). Trimming cost V 7 bases and J 6 bases, with 15 bases left between them. The CDR3 has 13 amino acids. Germline values: CDR1 MNHNS, CDR2 SASEGT. CDR3 coding DNA: TGTGCCAGCATATTGACAGGCCCTCCTGAAGCTTTCTTT. This encodes CASILTGPPEAFF.